One sample yielded the 6 T cell receptor beta chains listed below, sequenced in a study of blood T cell repertoires in COVID-19 (TCRdb year 2020). Libraries were constructed by the immunoSEQ multiplex PCR assay. TCRdb provides this immuneACCESS table in a form limited to in-frame rearrangements. Some clones are lacking; in checked studies, under half of them reflect an unresolved V gene, and why the rest are absent is not known. For this sample there are under 150,000 clones; approximately 88% appear just once. The ten largest clonotypes hold 4.5% to 6% of the sample. The sequencing sample was made of PBMCs or T cells enriched from blood (not recorded which). The receptors here all came from a man aged 35 to 55 with acute COVID-19.

This clone was recorded a few times. The chain carries TRBV5-4 and TRBJ2-3; TRBD2 aligns across 7 bases. J gave up 6 bases and V 4 bases, and 14 bases lay outside the gene matches. The V gene's germline CDR1 is SGHNT and CDR2 YYREEE (reference sequence). CDR3 length: 16 residues. The CDR3 bases are TGTGCCAGCAGCATCCCCGTAGGCGGGGGAAGGGATACGCAGTATTTT. As protein: CASSIPVGGGRDTQYF.

The chain uses TRBV18 and TRBJ1-1, with a tentative D call TRBD1 (5 bases). The CDR3 has 15 amino acids. Per the germline V gene, CDR1 is KGHSH and CDR2 is LQKENI. V was clipped by 2 bases and J by 1 base, with 11 bases between them. The CDR3 DNA reads as TGTGCCAGCTCACCAATTGGAGGGGAGAACACTGAAGCTTTCTTT. Amino acid sequence: CASSPIGGENTEAFF.

This clone has a handful of counts. The gene calls are TRBV19 and TRBJ1-2; 8 nucleotides agree with TRBD1. J was trimmed by 6 bases and V by 3 bases; bases with no gene match: 9. From germline, CDR1 is LNHDA and CDR2 SQIVND (reference sequence). This CDR3 spans 15 amino acids. Here the CDR3 reads CASSIISDRGDGYTF. CDR3 in DNA: TGTGCCAGTAGTATTATCTCCGACAGGGGCGATGGCTACACCTTC. Using reference TRBV19 and TRBJ1-2 for the parts outside the CDR3, the full variable domain is DGGITQSPKYLFRKEGQNVTLSCEQNLNHDAMYWYRQDPGQGLRLIYYSQIVNDFQKGDIAEGYSVSREKKESFPLTVTSAQKNPTAFYLCASSIISDRGDGYTFGSGTRLTVV.

V usage is TRBV6-4 and J usage is TRBJ2-1; D remains ambiguous. Trimming shortened V by 0 bases and J by 8 bases, and 11 bases separated the two germline ends. The CDR3 runs to 14 residues. Germline CDR1 MRHNA, CDR2 SNTAGT. DNA of the CDR3: TGTGCCAGCAGTGACTCCCCTGGGCTCGATGAGCAGTTCTTC. It translates to CASSDSPGLDEQFF.

The rearrangement links TRBV7-2 to TRBJ2-5; D is possibly TRBD2 (5 bases). The CDR3 contains 14 residues. Trimming left V 4 bases short and J 5 bases short, with 14 bases between. Per the germline V gene, CDR1 is SGHTA and CDR2 is FQGNSA. CDR3 sequence reads: CASSSNRGAETQYF. The DNA of the CDR3 is TGTGCCAGCAGCTCGAATCGGGGAGCGGAGACCCAGTACTTC.

CDR3 DNA: TGTGCCAGCAGCCCTGTAGGGGGCGGTGGCTACACCTTC. Translation gives CASSPVGGGGYTF. The chain uses TRBV11-2 and TRBJ1-2, with TRBD1 matching 7 bases. V shed 5 bases and J 7 bases; nucleotides not matched to a gene: 7. Germline V gene sequence: CDR1 SGHAT, CDR2 FQNNGV. The CDR3 length is 13 residues.